Each of the 20 T cell receptor beta chains below was sequenced from the same sample in a study of cytomegalovirus exposure and HLA in healthy donors. With 60 Vbeta and 13 Jbeta primers, the PCR was carried out. TCRdb's table, derived via immunoSEQ multiplex PCR, lists solely in-frame clones and lacks some. The sample has 150,000 to 180,000 clones, over 75% seen once. The sample taken for sequencing was PBMCs. The receptor set was obtained from a woman between 40 and 55 years old in good health and CMV-seropositive.

This clone has just a few counts. This chain links TRBV27 with TRBJ2-3, with D maybe TRBD2 (6 bases). CDR1 and CDR2 (germline): MNHEY, SMNVEV (reference sequence). The CDR3 extends over 15 amino acids. Trimming cost V 7 bases and J 0 bases, with 14 bases left between them. This CDR3 is CASTSSGLSTDTQYF. CDR3 bases: TGTGCCAGCACGAGTAGCGGACTTAGCACAGATACGCAGTATTTT.

The chain's CDR3 is CASSLGLAGGTYNEQFF. The CDR3 DNA sequence: TGTGCCAGCAGCTTAGGACTAGCGGGAGGGACCTACAATGAGCAGTTCTTC. The rearrangement uses TRBV13 and TRBJ2-1; the match to TRBD2 covers 13 bases. V shed 0 bases, J shed 2 bases, and the junction held 1 base outside the gene matches. Germline lookup yields CDR1 PRHDT and CDR2 FYEKMQ (reference sequence). There are 17 residues in the CDR3.

V is TRBV27 and J is TRBJ2-5; the match to TRBD2 covers 12 bases. There are 15 residues in the CDR3. Germline V gives CDR1 MNHEY, CDR2 SMNVEV (reference sequence). The junction had 6 bases not matched to a gene; V was cut back by 5 bases and J by 5 bases. The CDR3 reads CASSATSGGSETQYF. The CDR3 DNA is TGTGCCAGCAGTGCGACTAGCGGGGGTTCGGAGACCCAGTACTTC.

This clone occurred a few times. The chain links TRBV5-1 to TRBJ2-1, with 7 nucleotides matching TRBD2. CDR3 size: 14 residues. Germline V lookup: CDR1 SGHRS, CDR2 YFSETQ. Trimming cost V 4 bases and J 5 bases; bases outside gene matches: 6. In DNA form, the CDR3 reads TGCGCCAGCAGCATAAGGACTAGTAACAATGAGCAGTTCTTC. It encodes CASSIRTSNNEQFF.

V usage is TRBV9 and J usage is TRBJ2-1, with TRBD2 matching 8 bases. V shed 1 base, J shed 1 base, and the junction held 4 bases outside the gene matches. The CDR3 is 16 amino acids. From germline, CDR1 is SGDLS and CDR2 YYNGEE. In DNA form, the CDR3 reads TGTGCCAGCAGCGTAATTGGCGGGAGGTCCTACAATGAGCAGTTCTTC. Protein sequence: CASSVIGGRSYNEQFF. The whole variable domain, filled in from reference TRBV9 and TRBJ2-1, reads DSGVTQTPKHLITATGQRVTLRCSPRSGDLSVYWYQQSLDQGLQFLIQYYNGEERAKGNILERFSAQQFPDLHSELNLSSLELGDSALYFCASSVIGGRSYNEQFFGPGTRLTVL.

The chain has TRBV30 and TRBJ1-1; TRBD1 might be the D (6 bases). The CDR3 totals 12 residues. V gave up 2 bases and J gave up 6 bases, with 10 bases separating them. Germline-derived CDR1 and CDR2 are GTSNPN and SVGIG (reference sequence). The CDR3 loop is CAWSTGSPEAFF. The CDR3 DNA reads TGTGCCTGGAGTACAGGGTCCCCTGAAGCTTTCTTT.

The chain carries TRBV10-1 and TRBJ2-3; 8 bases match TRBD2. J gave up 5 bases and V 3 bases, and 7 bases lay outside the gene matches. CDR3 length equals 15 residues. Looked up from germline, CDR1 is WNHNN and CDR2 is SYGVQD (reference sequence). For the CDR3, the DNA is TGCGCCAGCAGTGAAGGACTAGCCGAGGGAGATACGCAGTATTTT. Its protein product is CASSEGLAEGDTQYF.

The genes are TRBV18 and TRBJ2-4; 8 nucleotides agree with TRBD1. Germline V gene data show CDR1 as KGHSH and CDR2 as LQKENI. CDR3 length: 15 residues. Germline trimming cut 0 bases from V and 4 bases from J; bases unmatched to any gene: 2. CDR3 loop: CASSPPGQGKNIQYF. CDR3 DNA sequence: TGTGCCAGCTCACCACCTGGACAGGGTAAAAACATTCAGTACTTC.

The chain carries TRBV30 and TRBJ1-5; 10 bases line up with TRBD1. The V gene's germline CDR1 is GTSNPN and CDR2 SVGIG (reference sequence). V was clipped by 1 base and J by 3 bases; unmatched bases: 3. The CDR3 contains 15 residues. CDR3 region: CAWSAGQGVNQPQHF. CDR3 nucleotide sequence: TGTGCCTGGAGTGCAGGACAGGGGGTCAATCAGCCCCAGCATTTT.

The rearrangement uses TRBV6-5 and TRBJ2-1; unclear D gene. Trimming took 5 bases from V and 13 from J, leaving 21 bases between them. Per the germline V gene, CDR1 is MNHEY and CDR2 is SVGAGI. The CDR3 loop spans 14 amino acids. DNA of the CDR3: TGTGCCAGCAGTGAAATGGTAGTACCCCCCAACCAGTTCTTC. Its protein is CASSEMVVPPNQFF.

This clone showed up just a few times. Other nucleotide sequences from this sample produce the same CDR3. The chain couples TRBV30 to TRBJ2-7, with TRBD1 matching 7 bases. Germline CDR1 and CDR2: GTSNPN and SVGIG (reference sequence). CDR3 length: 12 amino acids. V was pared by 1 base and J by 3 bases, with 0 bases of the junction left unmatched. CDR3 coding DNA: TGTGCCTGGAGTGGACAGGGCTACGAGCAGTACTTC. Translated, it gives CAWSGQGYEQYF.

This chain links TRBV7-9 with TRBJ1-1; possibly TRBD1 for D (5 bases). V lost 1 base, J lost 0 bases, and 6 bases lay in between. This CDR3 is built from 14 residues. CDR1 is SEHNR and CDR2 is FQNEAQ in the germline V gene (reference sequence). Here the CDR3 DNA reads TGTGCCAGCAGCTTAGACAGGCTGAACACTGAAGCTTTCTTT. Its translation is CASSLDRLNTEAFF.

The J gene is TRBJ2-1, the V gene TRBV5-6; D may be TRBD2 (5 bases). Trimming removed 3 bases from V and 2 bases from J, with 15 bases in between. This CDR3 comprises 16 residues. Germline V gives CDR1 SGHDT, CDR2 YYEEEE. Written as DNA, the CDR3 is TGTGCCAGCAGCTCGATAAGCGGCGTTCCCTACAATGAGCAGTTCTTC. Protein: CASSSISGVPYNEQFF.

The V call is TRBV7-2, the J call TRBJ2-7, with a tentative D call TRBD1 (8 bases). The CDR3 runs to 16 residues. Trimming left V 3 bases short and J 1 base short, with 16 bases between. Germline V gene sequence: CDR1 SGHTA, CDR2 FQGNSA. The CDR3 spells CASSFAGQGLSYEQYF. The CDR3 DNA is TGTGCCAGCAGCTTTGCAGGACAGGGACTATCCTACGAGCAGTACTTC.

The chain joins TRBV18 to TRBJ1-1, with 7 bases that match TRBD1. V lost 4 bases, J lost 3 bases, and 2 bases stayed unmatched. CDR3 length equals 13 residues. Germline CDR1 and CDR2: KGHSH and LQKENI. Written as DNA, the CDR3 is TGTGCCAGCTCACTAACAGGGGACACTGAAGCTTTCTTT. It encodes CASSLTGDTEAFF.

This sequence joins TRBV10-1 and TRBJ2-7, with D perhaps TRBD2 (5 bases). V was cut by 5 bases and J by 5 bases, with 10 bases left in between. The CDR3 covers 12 residues. CDR1 and CDR2 from the germline V gene are WNHNN and SYGVQD (reference sequence). The CDR3 region is CASSHGEHEQYF. The CDR3 DNA sequence: TGCGCCAGCAGTCACGGGGAGCACGAGCAGTACTTC.

This chain uses TRBV2 with TRBJ2-7; D unresolved. The germline CDR1 and CDR2 sequences are SNHLY and FYNNEI. The CDR3 length is 12 residues. Trimming left V 4 bases short and J 1 base short, with 5 bases between. CDR3 region: CASSGASYEQYF. For the CDR3, the DNA is TGTGCCAGCAGTGGCGCTTCCTACGAGCAGTACTTC.

This clone was picked up a small number of times. The chain has TRBV18 and TRBJ2-3, with 7 bases matching TRBD1. CDR3 length: 15 amino acids. V lost 4 bases, J lost 2 bases, and 6 bases stayed unmatched. Germline lookup yields CDR1 KGHSH and CDR2 LQKENI. The CDR3 is CASSLRTGPTDTQYF. As DNA, the CDR3 is TGTGCCAGCTCACTACGGACAGGCCCCACAGATACGCAGTATTTT.

V gene TRBV11-2 combines with J gene TRBJ2-3; D call uncertain. The V end was cut by 2 bases, the J end by 2 bases, with 8 bases between. Germline V gene sequence: CDR1 SGHAT, CDR2 FQNNGV. The CDR3 totals 14 residues. CDR3 in amino acids: CASSLFEITDTQYF. DNA of the CDR3: TGTGCCAGCAGCTTATTCGAGATCACAGATACGCAGTATTTT.

The genes are TRBV2 and TRBJ1-2, with unresolved D. CDR1 and CDR2 (germline): SNHLY, FYNNEI. V was pared by 0 bases and J by 2 bases, with 10 bases between. There are 15 residues in the CDR3. CDR3 nucleotides: TGTGCCAGCAGTGAAGCGCTTTCGGAGAACTATGGCTACACCTTC. Translation: CASSEALSENYGYTF.